The 13 T cell receptor beta chains listed next were all sequenced from one sample in a study of beta chain features in type 1 diabetes. These receptors' antigens are unknown. Study outcomes and limitations: Shortening that was moderate but significant affected the TCRB CDR3s of Type 1 diabetes patients in all four CD4+ subsets.

Every bit of the isolated RNA underwent reverse transcription, so sequencing read expressed TCRB transcripts. Repertoires were generated with immunoSEQ multiplex PCR, while TCRdb's copy carries only in-frame clones and drops some. Here the sample spans 250,000 to 300,000 clones, approximately 25% being singletons. The source material was naive CD4+ T cells from blood. The receptors come from a woman younger than 45 with type 1 diabetes.

The chain joins TRBV7-9 to TRBJ2-7; the match to TRBD1 covers 10 bases. Per the germline V gene, CDR1 is SEHNR and CDR2 is FQNEAQ (reference sequence). The CDR3 has 14 amino acids. Unmatched junction bases numbered 6, after V lost 7 bases and J lost 3 bases. CDR3 DNA: TGTGCCAGCATCGGGGACAGGGGCGTCTACGAGCAGTACTTC. Translation: CASIGDRGVYEQYF.

This clone was observed a handful of times. Here the CDR3 DNA reads TGCAGCGTTCGGAACAGGGTCTATGGCTACACCTTC. Its protein is CSVRNRVYGYTF. The chain employs TRBV29-1 and TRBJ1-2; tentative D call: TRBD1 (6 bases). Per the germline V gene, CDR1 is SQVTM and CDR2 is ANQGSEA. V gave up 5 bases and J gave up 4 bases, with 11 bases separating them. The CDR3 runs to 12 residues.

J is TRBJ2-2 and V is TRBV27; 11 bases line up with TRBD2. Per germline, CDR1 MNHEY and CDR2 SMNVEV (reference sequence). There are 14 residues in the CDR3. Losses at the gene ends were 8 bases for V and 5 bases for J; bases not matched to a gene: 4. The CDR3 region is CASGIAGGTGELFF. In DNA, the CDR3 is TGTGCCAGCGGAATAGCGGGAGGGACCGGGGAGCTGTTTTTT.

The chain carries TRBV14 and TRBJ2-5; 11 nucleotides line up with TRBD2. The trim removed 5 bases at V and 4 bases at J, leaving 6 bases unmatched. The V gene's germline CDR1 is SGHDN and CDR2 FVKESK. This CDR3 is built from 15 residues. CDR3 nucleotides: TGTGCCAGCAGCAAAACTAGCGGGAGTGGAGAGACCCAGTACTTC. Encoded protein: CASSKTSGSGETQYF.

This clone was observed a handful of times. Other nucleotide sequences in the sample specify the same CDR3. This sequence joins TRBV18 and TRBJ2-7; 9 bases line up with TRBD1. CDR3 size: 14 residues. With 3 bases clipped from V and 3 bases from J, the junction kept 3 bases outside the gene matches. Germline assignment: CDR1 KGHSH and CDR2 LQKENI. The CDR3 region is CASSPPGQGYEQYF. CDR3 nucleotides: TGTGCCAGCTCACCCCCGGGACAGGGCTACGAGCAGTACTTC.

This clone has just a few counts. This chain's CDR3 is CAWSVLTGEIEAFF. DNA for the CDR3: TGTGCCTGGAGTGTACTTACAGGGGAGATTGAAGCTTTCTTT. This chain joins TRBV30 and TRBJ1-1, with 7 bases that match TRBD1. CDR1 and CDR2 from the germline V gene are GTSNPN and SVGIG (reference sequence). The CDR3 runs 14 residues. V lost 0 bases and J lost 7; bases outside the gene matches: 8.

The CDR3 coding sequence is TGCGCCAGCAGCGGTAGCGGGAGGGCCGATGAGCAGTTCTTC. As protein: CASSGSGRADEQFF. The chain employs TRBV5-1 and TRBJ2-1, with 11 bases aligning to TRBD2. The CDR3 runs to 14 residues. Looked up from germline, CDR1 is SGHRS and CDR2 is YFSETQ. V was pared by 4 bases and J by 8 bases, with 5 bases of the junction left unmatched.

The rearrangement links TRBV7-3 to TRBJ1-1; possibly TRBD1 for D (6 bases). V lost 0 bases and J lost 8, with 10 bases in between. Germline V gives CDR1 SGHTA, CDR2 FQGTGA. The CDR3 extends over 13 amino acids. The CDR3 nucleotides read TGTGCCAGCAGCTTAACGTGGGGACAAGAAGCTTTCTTT. Translating it yields CASSLTWGQEAFF.

This clone showed up just a few times. The chain employs TRBV6-5 and TRBJ1-5; maybe TRBD1 (6 bases). V dropped 4 bases and J dropped 3 bases, with 10 bases sitting between them. Germline V gene sequence: CDR1 MNHEY, CDR2 SVGAGI. The CDR3 is 14 residues long. The CDR3 here is CASSFTGLNQPQHF. CDR3 DNA: TGTGCCAGCAGTTTCACAGGGCTCAATCAGCCCCAGCATTTT.

The CDR3 DNA is TGTGCCACCGTTCAGGGGATCGGAGCTTTCTTT. Translated, it gives CATVQGIGAFF. This sequence joins TRBV28 and TRBJ1-1, with D possibly matching TRBD1 (6 bases). The CDR3 is 11 residues long. Germline V gene sequence: CDR1 MDHEN, CDR2 SYDVKM. V dropped 10 bases and J dropped 10 bases, with 16 bases sitting between them.

The rearrangement uses TRBV18 and TRBJ2-7, with 10 bases identical to TRBD1. CDR3 length: 15 residues. CDR1 and CDR2 from the germline V gene are KGHSH and LQKENI. Trimming cost V 2 bases and J 2 bases; bases outside gene matches: 3. As DNA, the CDR3 is TGTGCCAGCTCACCAGGGACAGGGGCCGCCTACGAGCAGTACTTC. It translates to CASSPGTGAAYEQYF.

The gene calls are TRBV15 and TRBJ2-1; 7 positions match TRBD1. Germline V gene lookup returns CDR1 LNHNV and CDR2 YYDKDF (reference sequence). The CDR3 contains 15 residues. The trim removed 0 bases at V and 8 bases at J, leaving 7 bases unmatched. In DNA form, the CDR3 reads TGTGCCACCAGCAGAGATAGACAGGGTAGGGATGAGCAGTTCTTC. It codes for CATSRDRQGRDEQFF.

The chain joins TRBV2 to TRBJ2-7; 8 bases match TRBD1. This CDR3 has 14 residues. CDR1 is SNHLY and CDR2 is FYNNEI in the germline V gene. With V trimmed by 6 bases and J by 5 bases, 9 bases remained unmatched. In DNA, the CDR3 is TGTGCCAGCAGCCTAGGACAGGGTGGGCACGAGCAGTACTTC. Translation gives CASSLGQGGHEQYF.